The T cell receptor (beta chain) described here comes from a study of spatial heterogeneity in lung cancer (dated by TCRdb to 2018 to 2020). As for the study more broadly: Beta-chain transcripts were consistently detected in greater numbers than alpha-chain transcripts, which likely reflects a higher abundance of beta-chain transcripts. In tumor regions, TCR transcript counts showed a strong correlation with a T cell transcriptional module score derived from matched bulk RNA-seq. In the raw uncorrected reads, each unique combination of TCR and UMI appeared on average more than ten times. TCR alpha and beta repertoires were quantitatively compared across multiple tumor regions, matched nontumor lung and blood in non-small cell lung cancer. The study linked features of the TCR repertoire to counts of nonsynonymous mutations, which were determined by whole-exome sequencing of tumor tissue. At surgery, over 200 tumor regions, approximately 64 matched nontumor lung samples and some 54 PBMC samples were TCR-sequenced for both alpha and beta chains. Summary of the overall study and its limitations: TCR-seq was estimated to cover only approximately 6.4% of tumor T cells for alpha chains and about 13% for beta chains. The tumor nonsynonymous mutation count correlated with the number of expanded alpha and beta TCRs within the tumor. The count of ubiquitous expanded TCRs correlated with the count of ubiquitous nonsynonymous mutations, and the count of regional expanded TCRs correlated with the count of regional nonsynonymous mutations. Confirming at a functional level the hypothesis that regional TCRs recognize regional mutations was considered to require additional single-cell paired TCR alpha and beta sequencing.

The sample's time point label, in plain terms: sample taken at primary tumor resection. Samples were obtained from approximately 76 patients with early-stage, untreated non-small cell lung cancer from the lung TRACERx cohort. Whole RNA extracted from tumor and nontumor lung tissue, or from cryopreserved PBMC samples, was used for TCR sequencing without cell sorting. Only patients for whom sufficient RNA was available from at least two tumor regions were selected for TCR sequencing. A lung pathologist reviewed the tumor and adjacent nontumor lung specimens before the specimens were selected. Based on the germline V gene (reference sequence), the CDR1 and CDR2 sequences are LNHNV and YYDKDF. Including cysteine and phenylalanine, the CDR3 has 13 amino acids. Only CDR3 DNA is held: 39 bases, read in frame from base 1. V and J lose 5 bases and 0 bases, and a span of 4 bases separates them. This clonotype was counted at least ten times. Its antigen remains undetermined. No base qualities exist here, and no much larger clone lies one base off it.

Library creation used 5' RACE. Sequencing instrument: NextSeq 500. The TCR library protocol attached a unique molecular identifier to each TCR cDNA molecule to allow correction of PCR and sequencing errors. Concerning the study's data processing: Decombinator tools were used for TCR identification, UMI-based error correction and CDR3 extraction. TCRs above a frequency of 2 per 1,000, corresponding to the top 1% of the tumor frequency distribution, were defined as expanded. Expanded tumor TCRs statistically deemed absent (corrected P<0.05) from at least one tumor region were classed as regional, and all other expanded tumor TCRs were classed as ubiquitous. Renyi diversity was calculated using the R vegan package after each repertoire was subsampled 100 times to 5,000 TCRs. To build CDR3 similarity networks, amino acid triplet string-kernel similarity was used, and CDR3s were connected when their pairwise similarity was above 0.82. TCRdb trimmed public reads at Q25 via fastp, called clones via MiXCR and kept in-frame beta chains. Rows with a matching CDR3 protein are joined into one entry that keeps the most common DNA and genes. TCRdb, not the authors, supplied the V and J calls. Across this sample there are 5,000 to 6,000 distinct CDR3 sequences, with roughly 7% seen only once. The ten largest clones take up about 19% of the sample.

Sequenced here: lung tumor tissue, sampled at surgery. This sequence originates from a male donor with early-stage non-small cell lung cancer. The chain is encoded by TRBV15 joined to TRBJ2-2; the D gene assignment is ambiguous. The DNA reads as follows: TGTGCCACCAGCCGAGCGAACACCGGGGAGCTGTTTTTT. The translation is CATSRANTGELFF.